One T cell receptor beta chain is described in this entry. These data originate in a study of shared clonotypes between healthy human individuals. The authors split each subset's genomic DNA evenly across several immunoSEQ plates. Data came from immunoSEQ multiplex PCR; TCRdb stores just in-frame clones and leaves some out. The table has millions of clones, 90% to 95% seen once. The CDR3 covers 13 residues. J lost 5 bases, V lost 6 bases, and 5 bases had no gene match. Germline V CDR1 and CDR2: SGHAT, FQNNGV. The rearrangement links TRBV11-2 to TRBJ2-5, with 8 nucleotides matching TRBD1. The clonotype was recovered from a man aged 18 to 30 in good health. The sequenced sample was naive CD4+ T cells sorted from blood. Subset defined: CD45RA+ positively selected. CDR3 sequence: CASSTGGLETQYF. The CDR3, as DNA: TGTGCCAGCAGTACAGGGGGGTTGGAGACCCAGTACTTC.